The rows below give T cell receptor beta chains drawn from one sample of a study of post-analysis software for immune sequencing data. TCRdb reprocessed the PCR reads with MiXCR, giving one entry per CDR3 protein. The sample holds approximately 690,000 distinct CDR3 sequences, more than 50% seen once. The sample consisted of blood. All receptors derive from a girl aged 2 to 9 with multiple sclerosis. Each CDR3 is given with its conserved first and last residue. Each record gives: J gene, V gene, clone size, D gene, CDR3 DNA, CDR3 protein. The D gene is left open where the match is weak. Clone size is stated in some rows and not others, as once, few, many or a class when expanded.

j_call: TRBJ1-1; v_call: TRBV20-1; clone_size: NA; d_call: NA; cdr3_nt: TGCAGTGTAGACCCCCCAGGGAAAACTGAAGCTTTCTTT; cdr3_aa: CSVDPPGKTEAFF
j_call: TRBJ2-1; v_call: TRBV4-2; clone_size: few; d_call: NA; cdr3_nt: TGTGCCAGCAGCCAAGGCCGCCGGTTGAGCGCCTCCTACAATGAGCAGTTCTTC; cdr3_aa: CASSQGRRLSASYNEQFF
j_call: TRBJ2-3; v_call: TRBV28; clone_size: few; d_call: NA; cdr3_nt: TGTGCCAGCAGTATCAGGGTCCCAGATACGCAGTATTTT; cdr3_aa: CASSIRVPDTQYF
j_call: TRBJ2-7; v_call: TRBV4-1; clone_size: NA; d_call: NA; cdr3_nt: TGCGCCAGCAGCCGAGAGGAACAGGACTACGAGCAGTACTTC; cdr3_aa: CASSREEQDYEQYF
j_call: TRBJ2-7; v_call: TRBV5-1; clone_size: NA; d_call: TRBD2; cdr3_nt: TGCGCCAGCGGCGGGGGGCCCCACGAGCAGTACTTC; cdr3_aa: CASGGGPHEQYF
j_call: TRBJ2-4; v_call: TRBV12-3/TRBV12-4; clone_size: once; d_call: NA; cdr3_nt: TGTGCCAGCAGTCATTCATCAGAGATAGCCAAAAACATTCAGTACTTC; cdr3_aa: CASSHSSEIAKNIQYF
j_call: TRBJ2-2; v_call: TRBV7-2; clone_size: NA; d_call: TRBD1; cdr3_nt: TGTGCCAGCAGCCCGGGGACAGGAATGAACACCGGGGAGCTGTTTTTT; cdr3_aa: CASSPGTGMNTGELFF
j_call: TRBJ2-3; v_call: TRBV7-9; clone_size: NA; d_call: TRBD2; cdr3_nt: TGTGCCAGCAGCTTCCCTTGGGCTAGCGGGAGGTATAGCACAGATACGCAGTATTTT; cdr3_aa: CASSFPWASGRYSTDTQYF
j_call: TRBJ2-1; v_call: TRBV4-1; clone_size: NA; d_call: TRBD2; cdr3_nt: TGCGCCAGCAGCCAAGATCCAGCGGGAGCGTACAATGAACAGTTCTTC; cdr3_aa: CASSQDPAGAYNEQFF
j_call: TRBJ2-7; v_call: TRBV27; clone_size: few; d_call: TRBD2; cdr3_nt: TGTGCCAGCAGTTCCAAGCGGGAGGTTGCCTACGAGCAGTACTTC; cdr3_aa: CASSSKREVAYEQYF
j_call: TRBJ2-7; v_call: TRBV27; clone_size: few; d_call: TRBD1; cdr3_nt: TGTGCCAGCAGTCCCTCGACAGGGGGCTACGAGCAGTACTTC; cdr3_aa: CASSPSTGGYEQYF
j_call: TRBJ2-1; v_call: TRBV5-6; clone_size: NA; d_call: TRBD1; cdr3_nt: TGTGCCAACAGCCCAAGACAGGGACACAATGAGCAGTTCTTC; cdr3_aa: CANSPRQGHNEQFF
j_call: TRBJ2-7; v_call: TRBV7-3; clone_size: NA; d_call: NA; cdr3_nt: TGTGCCAGCAGCTTAGGTCACGGACTTGGGGCCTACGAGCAGTACTTC; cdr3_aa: CASSLGHGLGAYEQYF
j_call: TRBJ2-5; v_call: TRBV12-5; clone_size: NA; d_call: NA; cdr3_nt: TGTGCTAGTGGTTTGGACGGGCGGACCCAGTACTTC; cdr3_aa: CASGLDGRTQYF
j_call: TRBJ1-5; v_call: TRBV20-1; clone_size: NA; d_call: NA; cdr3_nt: TGCAGTGCTAGAGCTATCACGGGGCCCAATCAGCCCCAGCATTTT; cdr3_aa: CSARAITGPNQPQHF
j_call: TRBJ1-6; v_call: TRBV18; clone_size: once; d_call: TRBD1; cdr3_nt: TGTGCCAGCTCACAAATCGGGACAGTCGATAATTCACCCCTCCACTTT; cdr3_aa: CASSQIGTVDNSPLHF
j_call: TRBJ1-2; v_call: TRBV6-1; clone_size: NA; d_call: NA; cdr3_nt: TGTGCCAGCAGTGAAGCTCGGGGCACTGGCTACACCTTC; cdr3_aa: CASSEARGTGYTF
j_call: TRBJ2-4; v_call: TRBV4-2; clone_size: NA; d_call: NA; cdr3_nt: TGTGCCAGCAGCCAGATTCTAGGCCCGCGGGCCAAAAACATTCAGTACTTC; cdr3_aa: CASSQILGPRAKNIQYF